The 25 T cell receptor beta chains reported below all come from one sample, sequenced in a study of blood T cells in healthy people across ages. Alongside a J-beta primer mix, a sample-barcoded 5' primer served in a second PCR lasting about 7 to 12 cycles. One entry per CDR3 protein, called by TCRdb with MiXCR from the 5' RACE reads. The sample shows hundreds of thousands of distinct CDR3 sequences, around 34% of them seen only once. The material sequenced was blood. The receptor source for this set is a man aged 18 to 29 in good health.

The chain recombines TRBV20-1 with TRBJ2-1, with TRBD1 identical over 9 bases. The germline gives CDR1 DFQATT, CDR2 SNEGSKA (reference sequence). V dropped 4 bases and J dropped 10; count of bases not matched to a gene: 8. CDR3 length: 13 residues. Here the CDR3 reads CSANPDRGYEQFF. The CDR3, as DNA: TGCAGTGCTAATCCTGACAGGGGGTACGAGCAGTTCTTC.

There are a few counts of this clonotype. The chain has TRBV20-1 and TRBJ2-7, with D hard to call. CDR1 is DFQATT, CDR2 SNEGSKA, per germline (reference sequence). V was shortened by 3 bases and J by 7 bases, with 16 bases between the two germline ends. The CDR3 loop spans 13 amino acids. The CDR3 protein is CSARESSYNEQYF. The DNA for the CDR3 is TGCAGTGCTAGGGAGAGCTCCTACAATGAGCAGTACTTC.

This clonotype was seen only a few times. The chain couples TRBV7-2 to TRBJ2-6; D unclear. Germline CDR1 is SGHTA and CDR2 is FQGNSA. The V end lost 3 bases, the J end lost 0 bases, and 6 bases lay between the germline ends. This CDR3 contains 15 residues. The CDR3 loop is CASSFYGSGANVLTF. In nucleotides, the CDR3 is TGTGCCAGCAGCTTTTATGGCTCTGGGGCCAACGTCCTGACTTTC.

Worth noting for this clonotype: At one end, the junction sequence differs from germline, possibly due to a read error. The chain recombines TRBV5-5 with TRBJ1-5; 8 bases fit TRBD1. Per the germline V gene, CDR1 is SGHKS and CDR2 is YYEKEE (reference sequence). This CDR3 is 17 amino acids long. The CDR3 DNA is TGTGCCAGCAGCTTGCGGGCAGGGGGCATGAACAATCAGCCCCCGCATTTT. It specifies CASSLRAGGMNNQPPHF. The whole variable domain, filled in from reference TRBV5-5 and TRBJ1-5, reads DAGVTQSPTHLIKTRGQQVTLRCSPISGHKSVSWYQQVLGQGPQFIFQYYEKEERGRGNFPDRFSARQFPNYSSELNVNALLLGDSALYLCASSLRAGGMNNQPPHFGDGTRLSIL.

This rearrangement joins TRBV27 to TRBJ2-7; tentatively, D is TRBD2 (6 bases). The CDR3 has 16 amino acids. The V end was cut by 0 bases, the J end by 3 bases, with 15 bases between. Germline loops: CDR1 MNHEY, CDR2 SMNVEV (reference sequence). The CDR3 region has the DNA TGTGCCAGCAGTTTATCCTTTGCGGGGCGAAACTACGAGCAGTACTTC. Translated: CASSLSFAGRNYEQYF.

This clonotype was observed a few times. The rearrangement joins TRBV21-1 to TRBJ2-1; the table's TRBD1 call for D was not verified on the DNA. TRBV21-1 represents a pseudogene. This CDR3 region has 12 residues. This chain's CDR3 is CASRVDGRPSFF. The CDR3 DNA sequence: TGTGCCAGCAGGGTGGATGGGCGTCCCTCGTTCTTC.

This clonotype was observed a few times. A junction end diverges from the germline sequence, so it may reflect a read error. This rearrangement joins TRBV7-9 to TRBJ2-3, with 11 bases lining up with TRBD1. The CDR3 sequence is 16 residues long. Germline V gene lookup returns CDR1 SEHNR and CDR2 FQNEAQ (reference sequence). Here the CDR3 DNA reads TGTGCCGGCAGCTTAGGAGGGACAGGGGGAACAGATACGCAGTATTTT. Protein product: CAGSLGGTGGTDTQYF.

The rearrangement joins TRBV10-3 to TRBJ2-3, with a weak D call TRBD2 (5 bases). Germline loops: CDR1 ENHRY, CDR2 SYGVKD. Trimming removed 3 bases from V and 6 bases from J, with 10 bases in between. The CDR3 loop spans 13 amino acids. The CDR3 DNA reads TGTGCCATCAGTGATGTAGCGTTTGATACGCAGTATTTT. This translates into CAISDVAFDTQYF.

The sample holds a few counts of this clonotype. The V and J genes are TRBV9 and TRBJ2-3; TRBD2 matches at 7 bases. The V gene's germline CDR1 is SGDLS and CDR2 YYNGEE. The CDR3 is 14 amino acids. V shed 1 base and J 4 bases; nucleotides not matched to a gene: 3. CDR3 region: CASSVSGGADTQYF. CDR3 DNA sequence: TGTGCCAGCAGCGTATCGGGGGGTGCAGATACGCAGTATTTT.

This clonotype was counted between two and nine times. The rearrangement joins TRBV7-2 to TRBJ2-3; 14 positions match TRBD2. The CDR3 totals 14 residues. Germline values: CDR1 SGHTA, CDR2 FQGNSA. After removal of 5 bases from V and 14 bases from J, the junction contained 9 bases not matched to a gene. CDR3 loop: CASSGGLAGAILYF. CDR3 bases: TGTGCCAGCAGCGGGGGACTAGCGGGGGCGATATTGTATTTT.

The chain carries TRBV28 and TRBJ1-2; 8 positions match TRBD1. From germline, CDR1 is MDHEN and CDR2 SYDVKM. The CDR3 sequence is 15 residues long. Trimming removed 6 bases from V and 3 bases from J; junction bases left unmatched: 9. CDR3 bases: TGTGCCAGCAGCCCTTCCGGACAGGGAGACTATGGCTACACCTTC. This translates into CASSPSGQGDYGYTF.

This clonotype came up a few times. In nucleotides, the CDR3 is TGCGCCAGCAGCCAATCGATGACAGGGACCGATGGCTACACCTTC. This codes for CASSQSMTGTDGYTF. V is TRBV4-1 and J is TRBJ1-2, with 7 bases fitting TRBD1. Trimming cost V 2 bases and J 6 bases; bases outside gene matches: 9. This CDR3 has 15 residues. The germline CDR1 and CDR2 sequences are MGHRA and YSYEKL.

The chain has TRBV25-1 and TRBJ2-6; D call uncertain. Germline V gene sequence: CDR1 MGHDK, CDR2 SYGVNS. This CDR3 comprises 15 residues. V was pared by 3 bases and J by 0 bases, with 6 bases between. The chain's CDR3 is CASSDPGSGANVLTF. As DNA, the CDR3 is TGTGCCAGCAGTGATCCAGGCTCTGGGGCCAACGTCCTGACTTTC.

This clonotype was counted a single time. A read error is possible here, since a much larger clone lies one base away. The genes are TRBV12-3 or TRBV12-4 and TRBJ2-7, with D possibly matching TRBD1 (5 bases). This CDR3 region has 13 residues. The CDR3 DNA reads TGTGCCGGCAGTCCAGGGCTAGGCTACGAGCAGTACTTC. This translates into CAGSPGLGYEQYF.

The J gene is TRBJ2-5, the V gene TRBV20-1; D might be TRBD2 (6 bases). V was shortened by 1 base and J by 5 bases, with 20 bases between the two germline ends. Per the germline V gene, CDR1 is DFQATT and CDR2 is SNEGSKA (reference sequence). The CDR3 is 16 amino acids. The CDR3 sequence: CSARVGGRLAGETQYF. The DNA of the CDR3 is TGCAGTGCTAGAGTTGGAGGGCGCCTAGCTGGGGAGACCCAGTACTTC.

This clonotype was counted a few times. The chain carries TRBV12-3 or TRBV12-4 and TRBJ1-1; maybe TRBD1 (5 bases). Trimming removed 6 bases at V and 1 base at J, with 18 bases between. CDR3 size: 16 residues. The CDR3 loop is CASSKGAGEENTEAFF. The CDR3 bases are TGTGCCAGCAGCAAAGGAGCGGGGGAAGAGAACACTGAAGCTTTCTTT.

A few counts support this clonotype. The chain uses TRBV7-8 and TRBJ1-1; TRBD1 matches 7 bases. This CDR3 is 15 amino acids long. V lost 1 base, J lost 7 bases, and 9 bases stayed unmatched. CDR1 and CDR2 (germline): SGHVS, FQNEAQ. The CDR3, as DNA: TGTGCCAGCAGCTTAGTGGGACAGACACTGGTTGAAGCTTTCTTT. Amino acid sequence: CASSLVGQTLVEAFF.

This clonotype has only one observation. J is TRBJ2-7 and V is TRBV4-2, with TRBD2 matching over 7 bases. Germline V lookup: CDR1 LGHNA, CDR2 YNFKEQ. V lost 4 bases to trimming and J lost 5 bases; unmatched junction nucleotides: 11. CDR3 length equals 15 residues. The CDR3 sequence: CASSPRAGMGNEQYF. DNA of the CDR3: TGTGCCAGCAGCCCGAGAGCGGGGATGGGCAACGAGCAGTACTTC.

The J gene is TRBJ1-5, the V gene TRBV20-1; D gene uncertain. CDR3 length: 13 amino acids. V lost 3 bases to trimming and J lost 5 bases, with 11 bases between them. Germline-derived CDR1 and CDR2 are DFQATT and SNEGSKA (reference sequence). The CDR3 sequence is CSASLYPYQPQHF. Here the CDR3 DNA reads TGCAGTGCTAGTTTATATCCATATCAGCCCCAGCATTTT.

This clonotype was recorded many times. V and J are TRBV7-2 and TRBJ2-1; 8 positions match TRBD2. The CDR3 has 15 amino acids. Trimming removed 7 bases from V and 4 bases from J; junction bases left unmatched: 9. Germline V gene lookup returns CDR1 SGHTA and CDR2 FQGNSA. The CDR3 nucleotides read TGTGCCAGCACCCTGCGGGGGGAAGTATACAATGAGCAGTTCTTC. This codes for CASTLRGEVYNEQFF. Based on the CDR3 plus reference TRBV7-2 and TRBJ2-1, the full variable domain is GAGVSQSPSNKVTEKGKDVELRCDPISGHTALYWYRQSLGQGLEFLIYFQGNSAPDKSGLPSDRFSAERTGGSVSTLTIQRTQQEDSAVYLCASTLRGEVYNEQFFGPGTRLTVL.

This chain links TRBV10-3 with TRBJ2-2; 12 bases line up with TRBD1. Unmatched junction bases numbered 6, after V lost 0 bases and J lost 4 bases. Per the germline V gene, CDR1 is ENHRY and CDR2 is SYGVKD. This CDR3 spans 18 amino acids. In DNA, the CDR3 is TGTGCCATCAGTGAGTCTGGGACAGGGGGCCGCGGCACCGGGGAGCTGTTTTTT. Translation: CAISESGTGGRGTGELFF.

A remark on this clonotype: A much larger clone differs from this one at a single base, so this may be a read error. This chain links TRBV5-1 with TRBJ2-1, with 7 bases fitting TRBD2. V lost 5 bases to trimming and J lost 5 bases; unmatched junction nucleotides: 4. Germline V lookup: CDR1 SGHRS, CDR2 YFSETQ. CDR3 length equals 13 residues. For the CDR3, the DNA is TGCGCCAGCAGTATGGGGGGGGACAATGAGCAGTTCTTC. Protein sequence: CASSMGGDNEQFF.

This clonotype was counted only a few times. In nucleotides, the CDR3 is TGTGCCAGCAGCCAAGTCCTCGGGCGACGGGACACTGAAGCTTTCTTT. Translation: CASSQVLGRRDTEAFF. The V and J genes are TRBV14 and TRBJ1-1, with D uncertain. Trimming took off 1 base at V and 3 bases at J, with 15 bases between the two ends. Germline lookup yields CDR1 SGHDN and CDR2 FVKESK. The CDR3 sequence is 16 residues long.

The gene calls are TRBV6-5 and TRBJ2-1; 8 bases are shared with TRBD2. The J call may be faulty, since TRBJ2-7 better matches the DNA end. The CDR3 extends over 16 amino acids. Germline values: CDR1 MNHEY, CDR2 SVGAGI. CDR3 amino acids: CASSYSGSGGYNEQYF. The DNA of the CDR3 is TGTGCCAGCAGTTACTCGGGCAGCGGGGGATACAATGAGCAGTACTTC.

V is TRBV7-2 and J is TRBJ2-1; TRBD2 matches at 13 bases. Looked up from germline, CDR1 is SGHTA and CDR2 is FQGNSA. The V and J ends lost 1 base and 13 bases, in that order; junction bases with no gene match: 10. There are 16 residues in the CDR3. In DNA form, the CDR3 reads TGTGCCAGCAGCTTAGAATGGACTAGCGGGGGAGAGACCCAGTTCTTC. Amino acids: CASSLEWTSGGETQFF.